Listed below are T cell receptor beta chains from one sample, sequenced in a study of metastatic and nonmetastatic thyroid tumors. Using MiXCR, TCRdb re-called clones from the PCR reads. The data hold approximately 25,000 clones, with about 15% observed a single time. The material sequenced was blood. These receptors originate from a male donor with papillary thyroid cancer or a benign thyroid nodule (not recorded which). Some clones in this sample may be carry-over from other donors' samples. Both conserved end residues are part of each CDR3. A D gene is named only where the DNA matches it firmly. Where a row states a size, it is once, few, many or the class of an expanded clone; other rows omit it.

TRBV27	14	NA	NA	TRBJ2-7	CASSFGHQSYEQYF	TGTGCCAGCAGTTTTGGGCACCAATCCTACGAGCAGTACTTC
TRBV10-3	14	TRBD1	NA	TRBJ2-1	CAISDRTGGNEQLF	TGTGCCATCAGTGACAGGACAGGGGGAAATGAGCAGTTATTC
TRBV5-1	15	TRBD1	NA	TRBJ2-7	CASSAGTGSSYEQYF	TGCGCCAGCAGCGCCGGGACAGGGAGCTCCTACGAGCAGTACTTC
TRBV20-1	16	NA	many	TRBJ2-3	CSVHMIGWAGTDTQYF	TGCAGTGTTCACATGATAGGGTGGGCTGGCACAGATACGCAGTATTTT
TRBV9	14	TRBD1	NA	TRBJ2-7	CASSVGDRNYEQYF	TGTGCCAGCAGCGTAGGGGACAGAAACTACGAGCAGTACTTC
TRBV6-1	13	NA	many	TRBJ2-7	CASRTPGSYEQYF	TGTGCCAGCAGAACACCAGGGTCCTACGAGCAGTACTTC
TRBV9	14	NA	NA	TRBJ1-1	CASSVDSGDTEAFF	TGTGCCAGCAGCGTAGATTCTGGGGACACTGAAGCTTTCTTT
TRBV4-1	15	NA	many	TRBJ1-1	CASSQESILNTEAFF	TGCGCCAGCAGCCAAGAAAGTATATTGAACACTGAAGCTTTCTTT
TRBV24-1	11	NA	many	TRBJ2-2	CATSEGGELFF	TGTGCCACCAGTGAGGGCGGGGAGCTGTTTTTT
TRBV2	14	TRBD2	many	TRBJ2-7	CASRGDGGAYEQYF	TGTGCCAGCAGGGGGGACGGGGGGGCCTACGAGCAGTACTTC
TRBV20-1	11	NA	many	TRBJ1-1	CSARPYTEAFF	TGCAGTGCTAGACCCTACACTGAAGCTTTCTTT
TRBV7-9	17	TRBD2	many	TRBJ2-5	CASSSRTSGPPRETQYF	TGTGCCAGCAGCTCTCGGACTAGCGGGCCGCCCCGGGAGACCCAGTACTTC
TRBV24-1	13	NA	many	TRBJ2-1	CATSDFVSNEQFF	TGTGCCACCAGTGATTTTGTCTCCAATGAGCAGTTCTTC
TRBV28	11	NA	many	TRBJ2-1	CASSPYNEQFF	TGTGCCAGCAGCCCATACAATGAGCAGTTCTTC
TRBV20-1	10	NA	many	TRBJ2-7	CSASSYEQYF	TGCAGTGCTAGCAGCTACGAGCAGTACTTC
TRBV6-1	13	NA	many	TRBJ1-1	CASSRGGNTEAFF	TGTGCCAGCAGCCGGGGGGGGAACACTGAAGCTTTCTTT
TRBV15	20	NA	many	TRBJ2-3	CATSRDTLRAGTPKEDTQYF	TGTGCCACCAGCAGAGACACTCTAAGGGCCGGGACACCCAAAGAAGATACGCAGTATTTT
TRBV11-3	16	TRBD2	medium-sized	TRBJ2-1	CASSSRLAGGYNEQFF	TGTGCCAGCAGCTCCCGACTAGCGGGAGGGTACAATGAGCAGTTCTTC
TRBV28	14	NA	few	TRBJ1-2	CASSLSEVHYGYTF	TGTGCCAGCAGCTTATCCGAGGTCCACTATGGCTACACCTTC
TRBV29-1	17	TRBD1	many	TRBJ2-7	CSVELGTGQPNSYEQYF	TGCAGCGTTGAATTGGGGACAGGGCAGCCAAACTCCTACGAGCAGTACTTC
TRBV9	15	NA	many	TRBJ2-1	CASSVAGHNQGEQFF	TGTGCCAGCAGCGTAGCGGGCCACAATCAGGGGGAGCAGTTCTTC
TRBV7-2	14	NA	few	TRBJ1-1	CASSLLGFNTEAFF	TGTGCCAGCAGCCTTTTGGGCTTCAACACTGAAGCTTTCTTT
TRBV7-6	14	TRBD2	many	TRBJ2-7	CASSLGLAESEQYF	TGTGCCAGCAGCTTGGGACTAGCGGAGTCCGAGCAGTACTTC
TRBV28	15	TRBD2	many	TRBJ2-1	CASSPLSGIYNEQFF	TGTGCCAGCAGTCCTCTCAGCGGGATATACAATGAGCAGTTCTTC
TRBV5-1	14	NA	many	TRBJ1-1	CASSPTAGGTEAFF	TGCGCCAGCAGCCCGACAGCCGGTGGCACTGAAGCTTTCTTT
TRBV6-2/TRBV6-3	17	TRBD1	NA	TRBJ2-7	CASTPGLSRDREGEQYF	TGTGCCAGCACCCCTGGTCTAAGTCGGGACAGGGAGGGCGAGCAGTACTTC
TRBV5-1	17	NA	once	TRBJ2-7	CASSSRGRTALSYEQYF	TGCGCCAGCAGCTCCCGGGGGAGGACAGCCCTTTCCTACGAGCAGTACTTC
TRBV6-1	17	NA	many	TRBJ2-5	CASSSPRDHNFQETQYF	TGTGCCAGCAGTTCCCCCAGGGACCACAACTTCCAAGAGACCCAGTACTTC
TRBV30	13	NA	NA	TRBJ2-5	CAWSLARMDTQYF	TGTGCCTGGAGTCTAGCTCGGATGGACACCCAGTACTTC
TRBV15	15	TRBD2	many	TRBJ2-7	CATSRRREGFYEQYF	TGTGCCACCAGCAGAAGGCGGGAGGGTTTCTACGAGCAGTACTTC
TRBV9	16	TRBD2	NA	TRBJ2-2	CASSVGGGANTGELFF	TGTGCCAGCAGCGTAGGTGGGGGGGCGAACACCGGGGAGCTGTTTTTT
TRBV9	13	NA	many	TRBJ1-1	CASSVWMNTEAFF	TGTGCCAGCAGCGTATGGATGAACACTGAAGCTTTCTTT
TRBV6-1	16	TRBD2	many	TRBJ2-3	CASRGTSGTSTDTQYF	TGTGCCAGCAGGGGGACTAGCGGGACTAGCACAGATACGCAGTATTTT
TRBV28	15	NA	many	TRBJ1-1	CASSLIQVVNTEAFF	TGTGCCAGCAGTTTAATTCAGGTCGTTAACACTGAAGCTTTCTTT
TRBV24-1	15	TRBD2	few	TRBJ2-1	CATSRTSGRSREQLF	TGTGCCACCAGTAGGACTAGCGGGAGGTCCCGCGAGCAGCTCTTC
TRBV6-5	15	TRBD1	medium-sized	TRBJ2-2	CASSYGTGDTGELFF	TGTGCCAGCAGTTACGGGACAGGGGACACCGGGGAGCTGTTTTTT
TRBV19	16	TRBD2	many	TRBJ2-3	CASSGEGHPQTDTQYF	TGTGCCAGTAGTGGGGAGGGGCACCCGCAAACAGATACGCAGTATTTT
TRBV6-1	16	NA	many	TRBJ1-1	CASSSVVRFTDTEAFF	TGTGCCAGCAGTTCCGTCGTTCGTTTTACGGACACTGAAGCTTTCTTT